The 2 T cell receptor beta chains listed next were all sequenced from one sample in a study of blood T cells in healthy people across ages. The use of a sample-barcoded 5' primer and a J-beta primer mix characterized a second PCR of about 6 to 12 cycles. MiXCR, applied by TCRdb to the 5' RACE reads, yields one record per CDR3 protein. The sample comprises over a million distinct CDR3 sequences, approximately 40% of which are singletons, and roughly 7.7% rests with the top ten. Sample: blood. Receptors originate from a woman aged 18-29 years in good health.

The table lists this clonotype with a few counts. The chain joins TRBV5-6 to TRBJ2-3; TRBD2 agrees at 8 bases. Per germline, CDR1 SGHDT and CDR2 YYEEEE. This CDR3 is built from 20 residues. After removal of 1 base from V and 0 bases from J, the junction contained 16 bases not matched to a gene. CDR3 coding DNA: TGTGCCAGCAGCTTGATTGAAGGCGGGAGGCAAGCTTTGAGCACAGATACGCAGTATTTT. This sequence encodes CASSLIEGGRQALSTDTQYF.

This clonotype appeared a few times. The chain is built from TRBV10-3 and TRBJ2-7; 12 bases are a match to TRBD2. The CDR3 covers 20 residues. Trimming cost V 2 bases and J 0 bases; bases outside gene matches: 14. CDR1 ENHRY and CDR2 SYGVKD come from the germline V gene. CDR3 DNA: TGTGCCATCAGTGAGCCCTACGGGACTAGCGGGTACGGGACCTCCTACGAGCAGTACTTC. It encodes CAISEPYGTSGYGTSYEQYF.